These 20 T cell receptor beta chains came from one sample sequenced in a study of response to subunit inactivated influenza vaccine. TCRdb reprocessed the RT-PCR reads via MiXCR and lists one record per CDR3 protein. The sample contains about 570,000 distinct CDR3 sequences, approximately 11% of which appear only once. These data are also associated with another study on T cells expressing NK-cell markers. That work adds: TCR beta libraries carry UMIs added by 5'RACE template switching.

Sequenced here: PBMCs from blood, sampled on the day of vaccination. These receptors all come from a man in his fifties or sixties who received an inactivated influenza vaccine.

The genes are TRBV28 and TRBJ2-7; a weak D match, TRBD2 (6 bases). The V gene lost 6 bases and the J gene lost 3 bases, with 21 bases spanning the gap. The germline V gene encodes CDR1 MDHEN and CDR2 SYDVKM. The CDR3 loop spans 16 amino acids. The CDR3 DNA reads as TGTGCCAGCAGCCTCTCGGGCGGGGTGGGCGACTACGAGCAGTACTTC. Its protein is CASSLSGGVGDYEQYF.

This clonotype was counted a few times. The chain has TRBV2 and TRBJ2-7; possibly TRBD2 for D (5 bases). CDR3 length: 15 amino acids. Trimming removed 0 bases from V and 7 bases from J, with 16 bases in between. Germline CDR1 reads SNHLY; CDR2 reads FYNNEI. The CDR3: CASSEATSGRWEQYF. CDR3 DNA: TGTGCCAGCAGTGAAGCAACCAGCGGAAGGTGGGAGCAGTACTTC.

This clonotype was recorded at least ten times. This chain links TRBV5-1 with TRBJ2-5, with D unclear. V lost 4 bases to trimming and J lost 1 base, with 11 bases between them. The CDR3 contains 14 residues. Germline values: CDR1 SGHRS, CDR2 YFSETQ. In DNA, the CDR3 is TGCGCCAGCAGCGCAAAGGACGGCCAAGAGACCCAGTACTTC. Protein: CASSAKDGQETQYF. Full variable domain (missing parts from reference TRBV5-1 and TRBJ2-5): KAGVTQTPRYLIKTRGQQVTLSCSPISGHRSVSWYQQTPGQGLQFLFEYFSETQRNKGNFPGRFSGRQFSNSRSEMNVSTLELGDSALYLCASSAKDGQETQYFGPGTRLLVL.

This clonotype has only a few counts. The CDR3 spells CASRPGAWGYNEQFF. CDR3 DNA sequence: TGTGCCAGCAGGCCGGGGGCATGGGGTTACAATGAGCAGTTCTTC. This chain uses TRBV12-3 or TRBV12-4 with TRBJ2-1; possibly TRBD1 or TRBD2 for D (6 bases each). The CDR3 totals 15 residues. The V and J ends lost 6 bases and 4 bases respectively, with 16 bases between them.

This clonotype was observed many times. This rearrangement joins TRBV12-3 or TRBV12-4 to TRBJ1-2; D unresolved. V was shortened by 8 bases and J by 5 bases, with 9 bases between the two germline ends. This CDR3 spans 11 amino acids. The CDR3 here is CASSTAYGYTF. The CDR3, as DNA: TGTGCCAGCTCCACGGCTTATGGCTACACCTTC.

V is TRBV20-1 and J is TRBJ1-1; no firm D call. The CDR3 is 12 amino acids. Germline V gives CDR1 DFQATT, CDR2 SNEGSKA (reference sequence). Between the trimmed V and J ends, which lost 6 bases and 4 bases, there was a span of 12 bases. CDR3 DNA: TGCAGTGCCGCTAGCCTTATCACTGAAGCTTTCTTT. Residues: CSAASLITEAFF.

The CDR3 bases are TGTGCCAGCAGCGCCGTGGTTGCCTACAATGAGCAGTTCTTC. Protein: CASSAVVAYNEQFF. The chain links TRBV9 to TRBJ2-1; D unclear. This CDR3 is 14 amino acids long. The V end lost 3 bases, the J end lost 2 bases, and 9 bases lay between the germline ends. Germline V CDR1 and CDR2: SGDLS, YYNGEE.

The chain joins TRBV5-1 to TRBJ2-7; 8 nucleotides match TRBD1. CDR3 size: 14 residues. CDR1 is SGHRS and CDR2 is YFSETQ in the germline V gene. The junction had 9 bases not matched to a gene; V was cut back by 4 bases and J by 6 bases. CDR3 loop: CASSDPDRGREQYF. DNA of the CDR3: TGCGCCAGCAGCGACCCCGACAGGGGACGCGAGCAGTACTTC.

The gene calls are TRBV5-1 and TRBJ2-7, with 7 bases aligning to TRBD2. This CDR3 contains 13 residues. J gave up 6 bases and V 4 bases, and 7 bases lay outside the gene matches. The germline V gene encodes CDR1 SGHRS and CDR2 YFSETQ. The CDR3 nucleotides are TGCGCCAGCAGCCTACCGGGACTACGCGAGCAGTACTTC. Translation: CASSLPGLREQYF. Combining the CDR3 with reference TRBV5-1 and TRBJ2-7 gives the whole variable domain KAGVTQTPRYLIKTRGQQVTLSCSPISGHRSVSWYQQTPGQGLQFLFEYFSETQRNKGNFPGRFSGRQFSNSRSEMNVSTLELGDSALYLCASSLPGLREQYFGPGTRLTVT.

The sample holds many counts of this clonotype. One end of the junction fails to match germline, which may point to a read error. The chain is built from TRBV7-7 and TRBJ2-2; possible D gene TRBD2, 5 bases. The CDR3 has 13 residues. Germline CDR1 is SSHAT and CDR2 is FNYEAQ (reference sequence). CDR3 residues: CASSFQRTGELFF. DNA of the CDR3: TGTGCTAGCAGCTTTCAGCGGACCGGGGAGCTGTTTTTT.

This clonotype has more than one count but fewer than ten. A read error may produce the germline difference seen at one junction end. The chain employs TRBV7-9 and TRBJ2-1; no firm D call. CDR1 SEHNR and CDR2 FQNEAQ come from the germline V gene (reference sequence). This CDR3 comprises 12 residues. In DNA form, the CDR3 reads TGTGCCAGCAGCTTAGATCGGACCAGCCGATCCTTC. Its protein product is CASSLDRTSRSF.

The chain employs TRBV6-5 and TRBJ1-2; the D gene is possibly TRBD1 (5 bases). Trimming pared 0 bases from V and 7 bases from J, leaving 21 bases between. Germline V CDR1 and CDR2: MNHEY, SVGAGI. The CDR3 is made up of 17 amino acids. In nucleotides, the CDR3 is TGTGCCAGCAGTTACTCCGGGACCGCATGGAAGGGTGGTGGCTACACCTTC. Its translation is CASSYSGTAWKGGGYTF.

The CDR3 region has the DNA TGTGCCAGCAGCGTCGCCGGGACTAGCAAGACGCCCGAGCAGTACTTC. Its protein product is CASSVAGTSKTPEQYF. The chain employs TRBV9 and TRBJ2-7; TRBD2 matches 9 bases. The CDR3 covers 16 residues. CDR1 SGDLS and CDR2 YYNGEE come from the germline V gene. Trimming cost V 2 bases and J 6 bases; bases outside gene matches: 12.

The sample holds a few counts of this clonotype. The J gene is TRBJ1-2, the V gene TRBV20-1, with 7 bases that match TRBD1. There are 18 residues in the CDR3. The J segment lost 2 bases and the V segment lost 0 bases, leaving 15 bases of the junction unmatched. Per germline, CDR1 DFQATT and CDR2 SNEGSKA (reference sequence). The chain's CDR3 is CSARDQAGGDGRNYGYTF. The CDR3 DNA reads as TGCAGTGCTAGAGATCAGGCAGGGGGAGACGGCAGAAACTATGGCTACACCTTC.

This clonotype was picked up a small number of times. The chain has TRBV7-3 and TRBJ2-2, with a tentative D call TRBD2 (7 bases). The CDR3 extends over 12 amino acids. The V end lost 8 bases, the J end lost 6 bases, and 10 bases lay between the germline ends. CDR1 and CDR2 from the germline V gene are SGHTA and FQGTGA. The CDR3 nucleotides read TGTGCCAGCGGGAGGGGGGCCGGGGAGCTGTTTTTT. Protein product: CASGRGAGELFF.

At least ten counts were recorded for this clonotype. Written as DNA, the CDR3 is TGTGCCAGTAGCGGGAGTGGTCAAGAGACCCAGTACTTC. Amino acid sequence: CASSGSGQETQYF. This chain uses TRBV10-3 with TRBJ2-5; 9 nucleotides agree with TRBD2. This CDR3 contains 13 residues. The junction had 5 bases not matched to a gene; V was cut back by 10 bases and J by 2 bases. Germline V gene sequence: CDR1 ENHRY, CDR2 SYGVKD.

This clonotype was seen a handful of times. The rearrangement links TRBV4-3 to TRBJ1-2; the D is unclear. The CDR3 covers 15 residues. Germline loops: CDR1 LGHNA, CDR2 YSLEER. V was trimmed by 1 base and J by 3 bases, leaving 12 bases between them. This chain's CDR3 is CASSQVTGLDYGYTF. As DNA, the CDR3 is TGCGCCAGCAGCCAAGTTACGGGGTTAGACTATGGCTACACCTTC.

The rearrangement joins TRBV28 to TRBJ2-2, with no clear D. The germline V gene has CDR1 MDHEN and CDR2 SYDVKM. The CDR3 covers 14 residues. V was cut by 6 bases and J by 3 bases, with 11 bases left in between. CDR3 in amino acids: CASRGSIDTGELFF. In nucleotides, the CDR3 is TGTGCCAGCAGGGGGTCGATAGACACCGGGGAGCTGTTTTTT. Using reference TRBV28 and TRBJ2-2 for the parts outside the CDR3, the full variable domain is DVKVTQSSRYLVKRTGEKVFLECVQDMDHENMFWYRQDPGLGLRLIYFSYDVKMKEKGDIPEGYSVSREKKERFSLILESASTNQTSMYLCASRGSIDTGELFFGEGSRLTVL.

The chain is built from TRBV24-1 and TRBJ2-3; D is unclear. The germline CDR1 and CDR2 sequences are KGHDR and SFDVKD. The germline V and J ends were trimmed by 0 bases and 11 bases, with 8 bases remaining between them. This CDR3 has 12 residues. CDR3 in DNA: TGTGCCACCAGTGATTTGGGCCTAAAGCAGTATTTT. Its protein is CATSDLGLKQYF.

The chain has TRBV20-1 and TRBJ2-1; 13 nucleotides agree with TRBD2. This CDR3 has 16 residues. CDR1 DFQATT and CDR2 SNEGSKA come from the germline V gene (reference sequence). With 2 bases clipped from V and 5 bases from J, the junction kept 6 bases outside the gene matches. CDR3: CSARTGLAGDNNEQFF. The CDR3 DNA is TGCAGTGCTAGAACCGGACTAGCGGGGGATAACAATGAGCAGTTCTTC.